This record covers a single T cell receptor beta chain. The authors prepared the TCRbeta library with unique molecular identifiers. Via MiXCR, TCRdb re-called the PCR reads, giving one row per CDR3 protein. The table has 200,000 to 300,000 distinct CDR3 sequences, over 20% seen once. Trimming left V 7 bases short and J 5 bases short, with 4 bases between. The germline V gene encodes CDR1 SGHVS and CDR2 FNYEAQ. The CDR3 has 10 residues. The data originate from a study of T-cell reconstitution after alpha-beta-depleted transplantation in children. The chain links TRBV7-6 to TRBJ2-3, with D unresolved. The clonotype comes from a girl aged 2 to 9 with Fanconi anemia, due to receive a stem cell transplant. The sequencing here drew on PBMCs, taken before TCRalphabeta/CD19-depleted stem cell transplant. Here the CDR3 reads CASKGDTQYF. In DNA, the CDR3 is TGTGCCAGCAAAGGAGATACGCAGTATTTT.